A single sample gave rise to the 15 T cell receptor beta chains below, sequenced in a study of CD8+ T cells in alopecia areata listed by TCRdb under 2018. Preparation of the library involved the immunoSEQ multiplex PCR assay. For TCR sequencing, RNA was extracted from every sample and reverse transcribed into cDNA to serve as template. As stored in TCRdb, this immuneACCESS dataset retains in-frame rearrangements with V and J assigned. A fraction of the clones does not appear; measured against another copy, unresolved V genes explain less than half of the discrepancy, and the remainder lacks a known reason. The sample table records approximately 180,000 clones; roughly 60% of these occur just once. About 0.94% of the sample is taken by the ten largest. The sample's time point label, in plain terms: 24 weeks on oral tofacitinib. Per the publication, the treatment or condition label means: oral pan-JAK inhibitor, 5-10 mg twice daily.

The material sequenced was CD4+ T cells sorted from blood, taken at week 24, from a patient treated with tofacitinib. All receptors derive from a human donor with alopecia areata.

The chain recombines TRBV4-2 with TRBJ2-3; TRBD1 or TRBD2 may be the D gene (6 bases each). Germline V gives CDR1 LGHNA, CDR2 YNFKEQ. The CDR3 is made up of 16 amino acids. V was shortened by 0 bases and J by 2 bases, with 12 bases between the two germline ends. The CDR3 region is CASSQDSGAFTDTQYF. The CDR3 DNA is TGTGCCAGCAGCCAAGATTCGGGGGCCTTCACAGATACGCAGTATTTT.

Points on this clone: Other DNA sequences in this sample translate to the same CDR3. The CDR3 sequence is CSVVRGLNTEAFF. The CDR3 nucleotides are TGCAGCGTTGTTCGGGGTTTGAACACTGAAGCTTTCTTT. This chain links TRBV29-1 with TRBJ1-1, with D hard to call. Germline V gene sequence: CDR1 SQVTM, CDR2 ANQGSEA. V was trimmed by 4 bases and J by 0 bases, leaving 9 bases between them. The CDR3 is made up of 13 amino acids.

The V and J genes are TRBV5-5 and TRBJ2-3; 10 nucleotides match TRBD1. The germline V gene encodes CDR1 SGHKS and CDR2 YYEKEE (reference sequence). CDR3 length equals 14 residues. Germline trimming cut 4 bases from V and 4 bases from J; bases unmatched to any gene: 3. CDR3 residues: CASSRQGAADTQYF. CDR3 DNA: TGTGCCAGCAGCCGACAGGGGGCGGCAGATACGCAGTATTTT.

The chain combines TRBV9 with TRBJ1-2; 9 bases agree with TRBD1. J lost 8 bases, V lost 0 bases, and 11 bases had no gene match. CDR3 size: 16 residues. The germline V gene has CDR1 SGDLS and CDR2 YYNGEE. CDR3 bases: TGTGCCAGCAGCGTAGGTGGGACTTACAGGGGGCAAGGCTACACCTTC. This translates into CASSVGGTYRGQGYTF.

V gene TRBV4-3 combines with J gene TRBJ1-5; maybe TRBD1 (5 bases). V gave up 0 bases and J gave up 9 bases, with 9 bases separating them. The length of the CDR3 is 13 residues. Germline-derived CDR1 and CDR2 are LGHNA and YSLEER. CDR3 sequence reads: CASSQDWGWPQHF. In nucleotides, the CDR3 is TGCGCCAGCAGCCAAGATTGGGGGTGGCCCCAGCATTTT.

The CDR3 nucleotides read TGTGCCAGCAGTTTCCGACAGGGGGCGGGTGAAAAACTGTTTTTT. This gives the protein CASSFRQGAGEKLFF. The rearrangement uses TRBV2 and TRBJ1-4, with 10 bases fitting TRBD1. The ends lost 5 bases at V and 7 bases at J; junction bases unmatched: 7. The V gene's germline CDR1 is SNHLY and CDR2 FYNNEI. The CDR3 consists of 15 residues. Variable domain in full (rest from reference TRBV2 and TRBJ1-4): EPEVTQTPSHQVTQMGQEVILRCVPISNHLYFYWYRQILGQKVEFLVSFYNNEISEKSEIFDDQFSVERPDGSNFTLKIRSTKLEDSAMYFCASSFRQGAGEKLFFGSGTQLSVL.

The chain recombines TRBV12-5 with TRBJ2-1; no firm D call. V was cut by 6 bases and J by 3 bases, with 6 bases left in between. The CDR3 loop spans 12 amino acids. Germline V gene data show CDR1 as LGHNT and CDR2 as FRNRAP. This CDR3 is CASGRRYNEQFF. The CDR3 bases are TGTGCTAGTGGCCGACGCTACAATGAGCAGTTCTTC. Using reference TRBV12-5 and TRBJ2-1 for the parts outside the CDR3, the full variable domain is DARVTQTPRHKVTEMGQEVTMRCQPILGHNTVFWYRQTMMQGLELLAYFRNRAPLDDSGMPKDRFSAEMPDATLATLKIQPSEPRDSAVYFCASGRRYNEQFFGPGTRLTVL.

This clone was seen only once. This chain uses TRBV5-6 with TRBJ2-6; D perhaps matches TRBD1 (5 bases). V was trimmed by 1 base and J by 0 bases, leaving 14 bases between them. This CDR3 spans 18 amino acids. Germline loops: CDR1 SGHDT, CDR2 YYEEEE. CDR3 protein: CASSLWGRVGSGANVLTF. The CDR3 DNA reads as TGTGCCAGCAGCTTGTGGGGCAGGGTCGGCTCTGGGGCCAACGTCCTGACTTTC.

This clone appeared a single time. The chain uses TRBV5-6 and TRBJ1-1; D gene uncertain. V gave up 3 bases and J gave up 3 bases, with 3 bases separating them. The CDR3 extends over 11 amino acids. Per germline, CDR1 SGHDT and CDR2 YYEEEE. CDR3 amino acids: CASSWYTEAFF. Here the CDR3 DNA reads TGTGCCAGCAGCTGGTACACTGAAGCTTTCTTT.

The genes are TRBV7-2 and TRBJ2-7; 7 nucleotides align to TRBD1. CDR3 length: 13 amino acids. Trimming took 5 bases from V and 5 from J; bases not matched to a gene: 6. CDR1 is SGHTA, CDR2 FQGNSA, per germline. The DNA for the CDR3 is TGTGCCAGCAGCCCCGACAGGGTCAACGAGCAGTACTTC. This sequence encodes CASSPDRVNEQYF.

This chain joins TRBV13 and TRBJ1-5; TRBD1 agrees at 7 bases. Germline V gene data show CDR1 as PRHDT and CDR2 as FYEKMQ (reference sequence). This CDR3 has 14 residues. The V gene end was trimmed by 7 bases and the J gene end by 4 bases; junction bases not matched to a gene: 7. The CDR3 DNA reads as TGTGCCAGCACCCTACGACAGGGAAATCAGCCCCAGCATTTT. It yields the protein CASTLRQGNQPQHF.

The V and J genes are TRBV30 and TRBJ1-4; D remains unclear. The length of the CDR3 is 14 residues. CDR1 and CDR2 (germline): GTSNPN, SVGIG (reference sequence). The V gene lost 8 bases and the J gene lost 7 bases, with 20 bases spanning the gap. The CDR3 sequence is CALRFGTMGEKLFF. Written as DNA, the CDR3 is TGTGCCCTGCGATTTGGTACGATGGGTGAAAAACTGTTTTTT.

V is TRBV29-1 and J is TRBJ2-7, with 7 bases identical to TRBD1. This CDR3 comprises 14 residues. J was trimmed by 5 bases and V by 7 bases; bases with no gene match: 14. CDR1 is SQVTM and CDR2 is ANQGSEA in the germline V gene. CDR3 sequence: CSAANRDSRDEQYF. DNA of the CDR3: TGCAGCGCCGCAAACCGGGACAGTCGGGACGAGCAGTACTTC.

This clone was seen more than once but under ten times. This chain uses TRBV15 with TRBJ1-5; D unclear. CDR3 length equals 17 residues. Germline CDR1 reads LNHNV; CDR2 reads YYDKDF (reference sequence). V lost 1 base and J lost 5, with 18 bases in between. The CDR3: CATSRGGIESSDQPQHF. For the CDR3, the DNA is TGTGCCACCAGCAGAGGAGGGATTGAATCGTCGGATCAGCCCCAGCATTTT.

The rearrangement uses TRBV29-1 and TRBJ1-1; D remains ambiguous. The V end was cut by 6 bases, the J end by 4 bases, with 12 bases between. This CDR3 is 12 amino acids long. The germline CDR1 and CDR2 sequences are SQVTM and ANQGSEA. DNA for the CDR3: TGCAGCGTGGTGGGGTCTTCCACTGAAGCTTTCTTT. Translated, it gives CSVVGSSTEAFF.